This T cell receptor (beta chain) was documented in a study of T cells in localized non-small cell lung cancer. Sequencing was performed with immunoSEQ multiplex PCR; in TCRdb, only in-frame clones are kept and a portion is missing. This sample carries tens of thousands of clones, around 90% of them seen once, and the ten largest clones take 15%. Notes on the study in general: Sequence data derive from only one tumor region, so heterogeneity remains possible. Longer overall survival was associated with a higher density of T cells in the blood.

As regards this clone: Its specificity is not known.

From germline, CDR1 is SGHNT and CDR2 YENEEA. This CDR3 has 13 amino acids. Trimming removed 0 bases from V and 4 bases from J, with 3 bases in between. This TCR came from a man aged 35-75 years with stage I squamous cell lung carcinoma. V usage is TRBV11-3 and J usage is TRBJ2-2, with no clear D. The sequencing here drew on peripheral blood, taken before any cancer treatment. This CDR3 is CASSLESTGELFF. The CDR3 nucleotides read TGTGCCAGCAGCTTAGAAAGCACCGGGGAGCTGTTTTTT.